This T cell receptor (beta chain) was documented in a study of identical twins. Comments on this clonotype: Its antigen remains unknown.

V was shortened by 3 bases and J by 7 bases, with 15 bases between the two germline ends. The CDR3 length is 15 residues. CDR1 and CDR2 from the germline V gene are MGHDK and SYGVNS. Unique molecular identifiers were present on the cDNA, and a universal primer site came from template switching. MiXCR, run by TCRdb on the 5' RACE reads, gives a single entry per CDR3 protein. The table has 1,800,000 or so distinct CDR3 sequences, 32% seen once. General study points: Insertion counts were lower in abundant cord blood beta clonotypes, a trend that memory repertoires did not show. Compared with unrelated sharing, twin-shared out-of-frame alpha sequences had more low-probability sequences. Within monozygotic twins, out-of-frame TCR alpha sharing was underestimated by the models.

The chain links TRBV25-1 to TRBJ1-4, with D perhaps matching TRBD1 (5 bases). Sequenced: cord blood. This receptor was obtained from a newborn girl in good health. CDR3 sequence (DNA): TGTGCCAGCAGTGAGGGACTGCCAGCGGGTGAAAAACTGTTTTTT. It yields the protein CASSEGLPAGEKLFF.